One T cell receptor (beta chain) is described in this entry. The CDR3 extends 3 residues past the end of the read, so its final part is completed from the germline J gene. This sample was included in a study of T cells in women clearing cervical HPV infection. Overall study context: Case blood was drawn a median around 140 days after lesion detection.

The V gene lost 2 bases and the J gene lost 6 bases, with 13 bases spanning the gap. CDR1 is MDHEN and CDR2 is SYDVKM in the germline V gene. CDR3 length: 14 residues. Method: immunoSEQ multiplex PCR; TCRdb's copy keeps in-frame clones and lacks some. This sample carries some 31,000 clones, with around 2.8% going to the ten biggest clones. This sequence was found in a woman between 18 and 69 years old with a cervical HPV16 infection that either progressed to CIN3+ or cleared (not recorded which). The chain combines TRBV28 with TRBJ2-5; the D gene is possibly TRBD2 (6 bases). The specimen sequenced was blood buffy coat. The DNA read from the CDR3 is TGTGCCAGCAGTTTAACTGGAGGGGCCCAGACC. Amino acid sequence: CASSLTGGAQT. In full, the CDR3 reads CASSLTGGAQTQYF.